These T cell receptor beta chains were read from a single sample in a study of early T cells in non-severe SARS-CoV-2 infection. MiXCR was run by TCRdb on the 5' RACE reads, yielding one entry per CDR3 protein. The table lists approximately 97,000 distinct CDR3 sequences, about 12% of them singletons, with roughly 6.3% in the top ten. Material: whole blood. These receptors came from an adult who was a healthcare worker with PCR-confirmed SARS-CoV-2 infection or an uninfected control (not recorded which). Both conserved end residues are part of each CDR3.

V	J	CDR3
TRBV12-5	TRBJ2-3	CARAKIGHTDTQYF
TRBV7-9	TRBJ1-4	CASSLEAPVTLFF
TRBV11-2	TRBJ2-7	CASSPLRRTGGTRVYEQYF
TRBV12-3/TRBV12-4	TRBJ1-2	CASSTRAQAGSYGYTF
TRBV20-1	TRBJ2-5	CSASSGEGTQYF
TRBV20-1	TRBJ1-2	CSARDIYGYTF
TRBV28	TRBJ1-3	CASSLGQWTGNTKYF
TRBV9	TRBJ2-1	CASGDSNEQFF
TRBV3-2	TRBJ2-5	CASSQDERYRTRKVETQYF
TRBV7-6	TRBJ2-7	CVSSFFETLKPYEQYF
TRBV11-3	TRBJ1-1	CASSFRAYTEAFF
TRBV20-1	TRBJ2-3	CSARPLAGDTQYF
TRBV20-1	TRBJ2-2	CSATQRERTGELFF
TRBV12-3/TRBV12-4	TRBJ1-1	CASSTNYVTGPEAFF